The 14 T cell receptor beta chains below all came from one sample that was sequenced in a study of regulatory T cells in long-lasting Graves disease (dated by TCRdb to about 2021). Preparation of the library involved multiplex PCR. Sequencing was carried out with an Illumina HiSeq 4000. TCR beta libraries were built with iRepertoire HTBI primers and Arm-PCR amplification of CDR3 regions. The public reads were quality trimmed at Q25 with fastp and then assembled into clones with MiXCR by TCRdb, keeping productive beta chains. Merged by CDR3 protein, the rows form single entries marked with the most common genes and DNA. Recorded for this sample are roughly 510,000 distinct CDR3 sequences; roughly 16% of them occurred a single time. The top ten constitute about 11% of the sample. The time point label corresponds to: newly diagnosed GD, antithyroid drugs for less than 3 months. For both TCR sequencing and RNA sequencing, RNA was extracted from PBMCs in TRIzol.

These same data were also listed under a study on T cells in Graves' hyperthyroidism and ophthalmopathy.

Sequenced material: peripheral blood mononuclear cells (PBMCs), taken at new diagnosis, from a patient treated with antithyroid drugs. The receptors were sampled from a man between 18 and 29 years old with Graves disease. Donor details come from another sample of the same person, matched by shared clones.

This clonotype was seen repeatedly, ten times or more. The CDR3 coding sequence is TGTGCCAGCAGCTTAAACTCAGGGAGGAATGAGCAGTTCTTC. This encodes CASSLNSGRNEQFF. The genes are TRBV11-2 and TRBJ2-1, with D perhaps TRBD2 (6 bases). V dropped 2 bases and J dropped 7 bases, with 12 bases sitting between them. This CDR3 spans 14 amino acids. The germline V gene encodes CDR1 SGHAT and CDR2 FQNNGV. The full variable domain, its missing parts supplied by reference TRBV11-2 and TRBJ2-1, is EAGVAQSPRYKIIEKRQSVAFWCNPISGHATLYWYQQILGQGPKLLIQFQNNGVVDDSQLPKDRFSAERLKGVDSTLKIQPAKLEDSAVYLCASSLNSGRNEQFFGPGTRLTVL.

The chain employs TRBV4-1 and TRBJ1-5, with D hard to call. CDR1 and CDR2 from the germline V gene are MGHRA and YSYEKL. The CDR3 sequence is 15 residues long. Trimming removed 0 bases from V and 0 bases from J, with 6 bases in between. The CDR3 DNA follows: TGCGCCAGCAGCCAAGAGAGGTATAGCAATCAGCCCCAGCATTTT. Translating gives CASSQERYSNQPQHF.

The CDR3 coding sequence is TGTGCCAGCAGTGATACAGGGGAGTATGAAAAACTGTTTTTT. This encodes CASSDTGEYEKLFF. This chain links TRBV6-1 with TRBJ1-4, with TRBD1 identical over 7 bases. Germline assignment: CDR1 MNHNS and CDR2 SASEGT. The ends lost 3 bases at V and 6 bases at J; junction bases unmatched: 4. The CDR3 loop spans 14 amino acids.

The table lists this clonotype with many counts. This chain connects TRBV2 to TRBJ2-5; D gene unclear. CDR3 length: 11 amino acids. From germline, CDR1 is SNHLY and CDR2 FYNNEI. Trimming took 8 bases from V and 5 from J, leaving 9 bases between them. CDR3 in amino acids: CASGSIETQYF. CDR3 DNA: TGTGCCAGCGGCTCTATTGAGACCCAGTACTTC.

The V call is TRBV19, the J call TRBJ1-1; TRBD1 agrees at 7 bases. The germline V gene encodes CDR1 LNHDA and CDR2 SQIVND (reference sequence). The CDR3 spans 15 residues. V was pared by 1 base and J by 6 bases, with 8 bases of the junction left unmatched. The CDR3 reads CASSIGGTEEAEAFF. The DNA for the CDR3 is TGTGCCAGTAGTATAGGCGGGACAGAGGAAGCTGAAGCTTTCTTT.

At least ten counts were recorded for this clonotype. CDR3 nucleotides: TGTGCCAGCAGCTTCAAGGGGGGACTGGAAGAGACCCAGTACTTC. Amino acids: CASSFKGGLEETQYF. The chain combines TRBV7-9 with TRBJ2-5, with D perhaps matching TRBD1 or TRBD2 (6 bases each). This CDR3 contains 15 residues. Germline V gene lookup returns CDR1 SEHNR and CDR2 FQNEAQ (reference sequence). Trimming shortened V by 3 bases and J by 3 bases, and 14 bases separated the two germline ends.

This clonotype was seen a handful of times. The chain is built from TRBV5-5 and TRBJ2-3, with 9 bases lining up with TRBD2. Germline assignment: CDR1 SGHKS and CDR2 YYEKEE (reference sequence). J lost 6 bases, V lost 4 bases, and 18 bases had no gene match. CDR3 length: 18 amino acids. The chain's CDR3 is CASSPLGPSGTRGDTQYF. In nucleotides, the CDR3 is TGTGCCAGCAGCCCATTGGGGCCTAGCGGGACTCGTGGGGATACGCAGTATTTT.

This clonotype showed up just a few times. For the CDR3, the DNA is TGTGCCAGCAGCCAGGATACTAGCGGGCTTTGGGCCCAGTACTTC. It encodes CASSQDTSGLWAQYF. This chain connects TRBV14 to TRBJ2-5; 9 nucleotides match TRBD2. Trimming at V came to 3 bases and at J to 9 bases, leaving 11 bases not matched to a gene. CDR3 length: 15 residues. Germline values: CDR1 SGHDN, CDR2 FVKESK.

This clonotype turned up a few times. The chain combines TRBV20-1 with TRBJ1-1, with 7 bases aligning to TRBD1. This CDR3 is 15 amino acids long. V gave up 0 bases and J gave up 8 bases; unmatched junction bases: 12. Looked up from germline, CDR1 is DFQATT and CDR2 is SNEGSKA (reference sequence). The CDR3 is CSARDVSGARGEAFF. The CDR3 DNA reads TGCAGTGCTAGAGATGTGTCAGGGGCCAGGGGGGAAGCTTTCTTT.

This clonotype was counted ten times or more. This sequence joins TRBV28 and TRBJ2-1; no firm D call. Trimming removed 3 bases at V and 0 bases at J, with 9 bases between. The CDR3 totals 15 residues. Per germline, CDR1 MDHEN and CDR2 SYDVKM. The CDR3 loop is CASSFMFNSYNEQFF. CDR3 DNA sequence: TGTGCCAGCAGTTTTATGTTCAACTCCTACAATGAGCAGTTCTTC.

V usage is TRBV20-1 and J usage is TRBJ2-5; TRBD2 agrees at 7 bases. Germline V CDR1 and CDR2: DFQATT, SNEGSKA (reference sequence). The CDR3 length is 14 residues. J lost 5 bases, V lost 0 bases, and 6 bases had no gene match. The CDR3 DNA reads as TGCAGTGCTAGAGATGGAACTAGCGCCGAGACCCAGTACTTC. This translates into CSARDGTSAETQYF.

This clonotype was found a few times. This chain joins TRBV3-1 and TRBJ1-2; TRBD1 matches at 8 bases. The CDR3 consists of 14 residues. V dropped 1 base and J dropped 6; count of bases not matched to a gene: 4. The V gene's germline CDR1 is LGHDT and CDR2 YNNKEL (reference sequence). The CDR3 region is CASSQVRQGNGYTF. The CDR3 bases are TGTGCCAGCAGCCAAGTAAGACAGGGGAATGGCTACACCTTC.

In its sample, this clonotype was seen many times. This chain uses TRBV3-1 with TRBJ2-7, with D hard to call. Germline V gene lookup returns CDR1 LGHDT and CDR2 YNNKEL (reference sequence). The CDR3 spans 12 residues. V was cut by 3 bases and J by 7 bases, with 10 bases left in between. CDR3 protein: CASSQTLGEQYF. CDR3 sequence (DNA): TGTGCCAGCAGCCAGACCCTCGGGGAGCAGTACTTC.

This clonotype appeared a few times. The chain has TRBV20-1 and TRBJ1-1; D unclear. Germline assignment: CDR1 DFQATT and CDR2 SNEGSKA (reference sequence). V was shortened by 4 bases and J by 0 bases, with 9 bases between the two germline ends. This CDR3 spans 13 amino acids. This CDR3 reads CSAIHNLNTEAFF. The CDR3 DNA sequence: TGCAGTGCTATTCACAACTTGAACACTGAAGCTTTCTTT.